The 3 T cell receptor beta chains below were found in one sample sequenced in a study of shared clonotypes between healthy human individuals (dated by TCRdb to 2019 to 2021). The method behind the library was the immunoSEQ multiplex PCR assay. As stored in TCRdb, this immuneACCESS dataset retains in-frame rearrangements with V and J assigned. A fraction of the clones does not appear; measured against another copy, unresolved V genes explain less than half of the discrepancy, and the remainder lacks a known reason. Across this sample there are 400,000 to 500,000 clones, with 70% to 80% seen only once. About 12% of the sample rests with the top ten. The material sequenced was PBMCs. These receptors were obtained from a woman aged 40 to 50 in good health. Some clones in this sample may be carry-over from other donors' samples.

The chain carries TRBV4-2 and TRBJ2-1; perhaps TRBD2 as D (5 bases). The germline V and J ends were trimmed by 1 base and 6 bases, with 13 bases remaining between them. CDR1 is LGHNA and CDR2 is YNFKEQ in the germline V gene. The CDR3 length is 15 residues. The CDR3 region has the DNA TGTGCCAGCAGCCAAGCCAGCGGCAACCTCAATGAGCAGTTCTTC. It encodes CASSQASGNLNEQFF.

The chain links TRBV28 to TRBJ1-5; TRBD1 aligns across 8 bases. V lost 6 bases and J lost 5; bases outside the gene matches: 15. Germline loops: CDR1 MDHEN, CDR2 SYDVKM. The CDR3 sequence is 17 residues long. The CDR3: CASSTRAFWTGYQPQHF. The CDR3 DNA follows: TGTGCCAGCAGCACCCGGGCATTTTGGACAGGGTATCAGCCCCAGCATTTT.

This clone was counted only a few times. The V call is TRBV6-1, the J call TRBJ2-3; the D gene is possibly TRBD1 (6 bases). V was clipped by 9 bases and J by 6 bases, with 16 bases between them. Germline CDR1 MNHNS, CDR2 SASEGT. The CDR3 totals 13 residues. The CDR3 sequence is CASLVTGTDTQYF. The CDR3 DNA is TGTGCCAGTCTGGTAACAGGGACCGATACGCAGTATTTT.